A few counts support the clone carrying this T cell receptor (beta chain). Antigen unknown. The sample comes from a study of T-cell reconstitution after alpha-beta-depleted transplantation in children. Overall study findings and caveats: At around two months after transplant, the alpha-beta T cells were reportedly derived from several hundred expanded clones that came from non-depleted graft cells. Counts and diversity of T cells one year after transplant came mostly from newly produced T cells. The study traced high day-60 TCRbeta diversity in some patients to surviving recipient T cells and thymic progenitors.

There are 14 residues in the CDR3. Germline assignment: CDR1 KGHDR and CDR2 SFDVKD. Between the trimmed V and J ends, which lost 1 base and 6 bases, there was a span of 10 bases. Researchers prepared the TCRbeta library using unique molecular identifiers, the study reports. TCRdb re-derived calls from the PCR reads in MiXCR, one entry per CDR3 protein. Of approximately 400,000 distinct CDR3 sequences listed, around 15% are singletons. The material sequenced was PBMCs, mostly from graft donor cells, taken 360 days after TCRalphabeta/CD19-depleted stem cell transplant. The rearrangement joins TRBV24-1 to TRBJ2-3; no clear D gene. This receptor was obtained from a boy under two years old who had a stem cell transplant for Wiskott-Aldrich syndrome, so the T cells may come from the graft donor. CDR3 residues: CATSDFPPRDTQYF. The CDR3 coding sequence is TGTGCCACCAGTGATTTCCCCCCCAGGGATACGCAGTATTTT.